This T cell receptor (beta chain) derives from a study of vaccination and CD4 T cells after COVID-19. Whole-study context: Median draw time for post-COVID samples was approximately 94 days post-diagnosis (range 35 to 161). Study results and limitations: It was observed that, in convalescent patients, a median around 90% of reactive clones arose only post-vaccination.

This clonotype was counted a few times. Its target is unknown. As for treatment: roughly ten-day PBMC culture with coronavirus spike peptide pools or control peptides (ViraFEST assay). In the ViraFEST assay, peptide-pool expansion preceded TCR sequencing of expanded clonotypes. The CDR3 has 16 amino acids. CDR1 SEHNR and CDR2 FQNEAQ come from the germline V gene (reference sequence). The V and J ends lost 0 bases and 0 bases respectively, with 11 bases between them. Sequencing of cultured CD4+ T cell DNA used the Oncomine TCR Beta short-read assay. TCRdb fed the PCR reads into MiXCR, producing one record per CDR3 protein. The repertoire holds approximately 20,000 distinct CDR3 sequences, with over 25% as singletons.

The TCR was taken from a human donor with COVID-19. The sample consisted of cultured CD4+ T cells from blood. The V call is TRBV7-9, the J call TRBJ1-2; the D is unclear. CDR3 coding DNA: TGTGCCAGCAGCTTAGCGGGAGATTCAGCTAACTATGGCTACACCTTC. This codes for CASSLAGDSANYGYTF.